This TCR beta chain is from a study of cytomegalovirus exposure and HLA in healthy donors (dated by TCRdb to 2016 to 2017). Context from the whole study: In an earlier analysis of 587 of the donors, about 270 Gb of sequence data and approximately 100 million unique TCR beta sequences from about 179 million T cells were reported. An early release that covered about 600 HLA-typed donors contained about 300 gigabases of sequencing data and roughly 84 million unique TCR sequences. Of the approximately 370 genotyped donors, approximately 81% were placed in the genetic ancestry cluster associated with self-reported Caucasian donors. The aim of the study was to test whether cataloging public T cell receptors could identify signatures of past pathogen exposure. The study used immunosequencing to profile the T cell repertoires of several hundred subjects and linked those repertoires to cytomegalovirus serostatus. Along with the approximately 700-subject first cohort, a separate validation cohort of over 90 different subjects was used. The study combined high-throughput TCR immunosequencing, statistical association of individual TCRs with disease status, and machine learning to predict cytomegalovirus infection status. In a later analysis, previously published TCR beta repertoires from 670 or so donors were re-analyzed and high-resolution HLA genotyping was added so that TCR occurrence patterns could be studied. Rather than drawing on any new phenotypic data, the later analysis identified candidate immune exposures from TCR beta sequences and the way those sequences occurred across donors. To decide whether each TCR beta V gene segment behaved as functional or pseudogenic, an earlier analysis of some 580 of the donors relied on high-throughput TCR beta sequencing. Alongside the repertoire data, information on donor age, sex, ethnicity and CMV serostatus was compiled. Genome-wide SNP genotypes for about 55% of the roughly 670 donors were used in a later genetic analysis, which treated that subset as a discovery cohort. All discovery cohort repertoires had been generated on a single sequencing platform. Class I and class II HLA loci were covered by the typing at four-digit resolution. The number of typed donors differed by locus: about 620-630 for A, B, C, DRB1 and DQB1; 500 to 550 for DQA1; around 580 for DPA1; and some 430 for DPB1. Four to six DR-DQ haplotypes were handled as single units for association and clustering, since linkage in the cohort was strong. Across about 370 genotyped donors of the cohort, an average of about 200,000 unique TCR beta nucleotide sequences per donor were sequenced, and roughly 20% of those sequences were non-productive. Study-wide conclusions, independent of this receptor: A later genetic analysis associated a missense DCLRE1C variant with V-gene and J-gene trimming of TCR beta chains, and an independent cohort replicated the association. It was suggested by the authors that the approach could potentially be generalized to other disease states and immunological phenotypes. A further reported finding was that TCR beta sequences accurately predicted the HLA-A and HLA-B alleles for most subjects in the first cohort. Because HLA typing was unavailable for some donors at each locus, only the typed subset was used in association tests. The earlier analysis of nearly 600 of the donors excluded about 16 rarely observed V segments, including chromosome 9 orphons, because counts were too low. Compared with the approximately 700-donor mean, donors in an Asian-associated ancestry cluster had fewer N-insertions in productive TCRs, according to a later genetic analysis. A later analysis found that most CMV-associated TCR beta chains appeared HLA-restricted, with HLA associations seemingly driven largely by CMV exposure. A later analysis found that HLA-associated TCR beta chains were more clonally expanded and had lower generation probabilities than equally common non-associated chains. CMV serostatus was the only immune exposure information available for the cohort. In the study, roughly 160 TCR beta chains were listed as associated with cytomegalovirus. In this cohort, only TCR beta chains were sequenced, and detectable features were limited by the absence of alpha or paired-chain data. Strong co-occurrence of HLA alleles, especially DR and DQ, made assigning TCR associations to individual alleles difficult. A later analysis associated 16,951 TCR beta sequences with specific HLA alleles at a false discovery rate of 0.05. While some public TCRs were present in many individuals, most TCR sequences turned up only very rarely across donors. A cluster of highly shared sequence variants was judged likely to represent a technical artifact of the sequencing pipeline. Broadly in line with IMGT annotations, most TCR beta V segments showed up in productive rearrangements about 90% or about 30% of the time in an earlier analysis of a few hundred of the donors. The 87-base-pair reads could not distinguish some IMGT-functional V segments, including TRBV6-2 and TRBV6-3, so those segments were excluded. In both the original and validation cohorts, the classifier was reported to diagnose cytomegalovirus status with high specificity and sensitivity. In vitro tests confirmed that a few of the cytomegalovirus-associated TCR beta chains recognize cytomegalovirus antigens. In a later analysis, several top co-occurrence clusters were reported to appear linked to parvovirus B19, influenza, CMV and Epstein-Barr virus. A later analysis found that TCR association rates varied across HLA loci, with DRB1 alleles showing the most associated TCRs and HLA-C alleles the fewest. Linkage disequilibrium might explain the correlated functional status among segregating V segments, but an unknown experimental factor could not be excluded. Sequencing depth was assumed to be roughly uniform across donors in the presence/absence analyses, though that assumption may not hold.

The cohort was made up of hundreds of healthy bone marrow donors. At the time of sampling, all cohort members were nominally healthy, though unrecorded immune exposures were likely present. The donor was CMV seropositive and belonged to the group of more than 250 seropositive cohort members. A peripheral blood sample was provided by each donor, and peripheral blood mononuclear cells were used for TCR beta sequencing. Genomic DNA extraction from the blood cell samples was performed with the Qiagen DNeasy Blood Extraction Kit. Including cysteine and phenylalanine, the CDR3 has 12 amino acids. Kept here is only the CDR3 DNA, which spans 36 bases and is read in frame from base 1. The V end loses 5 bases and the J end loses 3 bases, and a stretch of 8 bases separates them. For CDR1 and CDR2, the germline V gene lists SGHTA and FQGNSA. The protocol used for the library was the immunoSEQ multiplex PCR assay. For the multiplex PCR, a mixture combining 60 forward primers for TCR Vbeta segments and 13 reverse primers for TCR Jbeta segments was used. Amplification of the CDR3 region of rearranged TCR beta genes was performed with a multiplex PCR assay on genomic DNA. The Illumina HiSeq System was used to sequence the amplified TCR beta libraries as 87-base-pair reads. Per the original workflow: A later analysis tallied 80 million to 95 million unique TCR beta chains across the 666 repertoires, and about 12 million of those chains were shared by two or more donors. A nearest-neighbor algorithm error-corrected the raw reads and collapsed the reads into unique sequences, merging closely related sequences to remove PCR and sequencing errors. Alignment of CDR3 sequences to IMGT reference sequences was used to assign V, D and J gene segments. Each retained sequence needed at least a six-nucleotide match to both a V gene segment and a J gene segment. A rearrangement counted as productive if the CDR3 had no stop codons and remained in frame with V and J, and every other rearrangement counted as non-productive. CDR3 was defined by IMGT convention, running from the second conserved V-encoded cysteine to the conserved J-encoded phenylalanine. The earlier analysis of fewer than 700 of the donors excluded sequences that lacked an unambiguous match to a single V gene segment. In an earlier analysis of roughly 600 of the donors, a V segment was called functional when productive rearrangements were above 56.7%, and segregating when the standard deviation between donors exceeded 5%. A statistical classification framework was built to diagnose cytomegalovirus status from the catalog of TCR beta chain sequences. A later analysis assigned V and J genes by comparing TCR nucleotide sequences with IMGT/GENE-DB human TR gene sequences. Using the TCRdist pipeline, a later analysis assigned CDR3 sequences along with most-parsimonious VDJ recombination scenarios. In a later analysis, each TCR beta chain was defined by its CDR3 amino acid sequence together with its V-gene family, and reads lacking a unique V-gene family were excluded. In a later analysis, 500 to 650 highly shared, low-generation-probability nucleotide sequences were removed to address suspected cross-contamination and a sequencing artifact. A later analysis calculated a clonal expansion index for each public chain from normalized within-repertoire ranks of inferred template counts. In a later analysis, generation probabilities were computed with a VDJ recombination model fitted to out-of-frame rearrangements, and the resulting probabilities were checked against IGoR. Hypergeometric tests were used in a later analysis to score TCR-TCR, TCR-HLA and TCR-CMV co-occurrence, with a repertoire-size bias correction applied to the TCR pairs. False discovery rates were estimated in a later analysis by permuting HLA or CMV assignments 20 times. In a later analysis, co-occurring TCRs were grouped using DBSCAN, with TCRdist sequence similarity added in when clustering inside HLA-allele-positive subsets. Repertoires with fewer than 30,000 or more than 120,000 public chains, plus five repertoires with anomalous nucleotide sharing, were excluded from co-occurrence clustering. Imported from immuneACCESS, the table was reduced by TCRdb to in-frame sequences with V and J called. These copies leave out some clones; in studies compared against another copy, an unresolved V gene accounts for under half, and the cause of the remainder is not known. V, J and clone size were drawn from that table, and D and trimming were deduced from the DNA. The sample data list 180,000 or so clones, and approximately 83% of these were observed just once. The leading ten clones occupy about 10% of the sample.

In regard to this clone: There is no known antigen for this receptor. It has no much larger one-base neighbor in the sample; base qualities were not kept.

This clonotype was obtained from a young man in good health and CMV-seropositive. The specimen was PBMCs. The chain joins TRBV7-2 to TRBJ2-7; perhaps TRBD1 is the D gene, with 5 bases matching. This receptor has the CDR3 CASSHDSYEQYF. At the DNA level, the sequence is TGTGCCAGCAGCCACGACAGCTACGAGCAGTACTTC.